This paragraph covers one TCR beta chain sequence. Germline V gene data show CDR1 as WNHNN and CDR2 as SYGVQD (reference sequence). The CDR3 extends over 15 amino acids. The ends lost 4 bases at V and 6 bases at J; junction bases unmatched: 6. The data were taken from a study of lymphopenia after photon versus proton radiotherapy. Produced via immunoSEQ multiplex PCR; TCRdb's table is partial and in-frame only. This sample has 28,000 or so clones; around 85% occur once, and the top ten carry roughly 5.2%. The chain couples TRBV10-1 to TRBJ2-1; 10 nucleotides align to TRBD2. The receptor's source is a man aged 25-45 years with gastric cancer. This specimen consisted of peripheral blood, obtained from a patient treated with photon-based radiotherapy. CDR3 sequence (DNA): TGCGCCAGCAGTGGGACTAGCGGAGTCCTCAATGAGCAGTTCTTC. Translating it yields CASSGTSGVLNEQFF.